The 5 T cell receptor beta chains below come from one sample, sequenced in a study of cytomegalovirus exposure and HLA in healthy donors. 13 Jbeta primers and 60 Vbeta primers were used for the PCR. Some clones are missing from TCRdb's copy, which holds only in-frame ones; the method was immunoSEQ multiplex PCR. The sample lists around 86,000 clones, about 80% occurring once. The sample comprised PBMCs. These receptor sequences come from a female donor in good health and CMV-seronegative.

The genes are TRBV19 and TRBJ2-2, with a possible D match to TRBD1 (6 bases). This CDR3 has 14 residues. V was cut by 7 bases and J by 5 bases, with 14 bases left in between. Germline V gives CDR1 LNHDA, CDR2 SQIVND (reference sequence). CDR3 sequence: CASKGTTFTGELFF. CDR3 DNA: TGTGCCAGTAAGGGGACAACGTTTACCGGGGAGCTGTTTTTT. Full variable domain (outside the CDR3, taken from reference TRBV19 and TRBJ2-2): DGGITQSPKYLFRKEGQNVTLSCEQNLNHDAMYWYRQDPGQGLRLIYYSQIVNDFQKGDIAEGYSVSREKKESFPLTVTSAQKNPTAFYLCASKGTTFTGELFFGEGSRLTVL.

This chain uses TRBV5-1 with TRBJ1-1, with D hard to call. V shed 0 bases and J shed 7 bases, with 7 bases lying between them. This CDR3 contains 12 residues. Germline lookup yields CDR1 SGHRS and CDR2 YFSETQ. The CDR3 coding sequence is TGCGCCAGCAGCTTGGGTACGCGTGAAGCTTTCTTT. This translates into CASSLGTREAFF.

This chain links TRBV2 with TRBJ1-3; D is uncertain. V was cut by 5 bases and J by 4 bases, with 6 bases left in between. The CDR3 contains 12 residues. Germline V gene data show CDR1 as SNHLY and CDR2 as FYNNEI. CDR3 sequence reads: CASSISGNTIYF. CDR3 nucleotides: TGTGCCAGCAGTATCTCCGGAAACACCATATATTTT.

The V gene is TRBV6-5, the J gene TRBJ1-5; D is unresolved. This CDR3 contains 15 residues. V was cut by 2 bases and J by 0 bases, with 8 bases left in between. CDR1 MNHEY and CDR2 SVGAGI come from the germline V gene. In DNA, the CDR3 is TGTGCCAGCAGTTACGACGGGAGTAGCAATCAGCCCCAGCATTTT. This encodes CASSYDGSSNQPQHF.

This chain uses TRBV12-5 with TRBJ2-5; TRBD2 agrees at 12 bases. Germline trimming cut 4 bases from V and 1 base from J; bases unmatched to any gene: 13. Germline V gene sequence: CDR1 LGHNT, CDR2 FRNRAP. CDR3 length equals 19 residues. Here the CDR3 DNA reads TGTGCTAGTGGTTGGACTAGCGGGGAACTACTAGGGACCCAAGAGACCCAGTACTTC. Translated, it gives CASGWTSGELLGTQETQYF.